The 30 T cell receptor beta chains presented below share a single source sample, sequenced in a study of blood T cell repertoires in COVID-19. TCRdb's table, derived via immunoSEQ multiplex PCR, lists solely in-frame clones and lacks some. The table lists fewer than 350,000 clones, 90% of them singletons. The material sequenced was PBMCs or T cells enriched from blood (not recorded which). The receptors derive from a woman aged 18 to 35 with acute COVID-19.

The chain couples TRBV11-2 to TRBJ2-4; D possibly corresponds to TRBD2 (6 bases). The V end lost 4 bases, the J end lost 4 bases, and 11 bases lay between the germline ends. CDR3 length equals 14 residues. Germline V lookup: CDR1 SGHAT, CDR2 FQNNGV. The CDR3 DNA reads as TGTGCCAGCAGCTCCGAAAGCGGGAAAAACATTCAGTACTTC. Translated, it gives CASSSESGKNIQYF.

This clone was detected once. V usage is TRBV6-4 and J usage is TRBJ2-2; no definite D call. The CDR3 is made up of 13 amino acids. The germline gives CDR1 MRHNA, CDR2 SNTAGT. Trimming shortened V by 7 bases and J by 5 bases, and 11 bases separated the two germline ends. The CDR3 protein is CASKRSETGELFF. The CDR3 region has the DNA TGTGCCAGCAAAAGAAGTGAGACCGGGGAGCTGTTTTTT.

The rearrangement joins TRBV15 to TRBJ2-5, with TRBD2 identical over 7 bases. The CDR3 loop spans 18 amino acids. The V segment lost 0 bases and the J segment 0 bases; nucleotides outside the gene matches: 10. Germline CDR1 is LNHNV and CDR2 is YYDKDF (reference sequence). This CDR3 is CATSRDRRPSGDQETQYF. For the CDR3, the DNA is TGTGCCACCAGCAGAGATAGGAGGCCTAGCGGCGACCAAGAGACCCAGTACTTC.

This sequence joins TRBV25-1 and TRBJ2-5, with 8 bases matching TRBD1. Trimming took 2 bases from V and 3 from J; bases not matched to a gene: 5. CDR3 length: 15 amino acids. Per germline, CDR1 MGHDK and CDR2 SYGVNS. The CDR3 sequence is CASSEPGTGKETQYF. The CDR3 region has the DNA TGTGCCAGCAGTGAACCCGGGACAGGCAAAGAGACCCAGTACTTC.

The chain carries TRBV11-2 and TRBJ1-4, with D maybe TRBD1 (5 bases). Per germline, CDR1 SGHAT and CDR2 FQNNGV. This CDR3 region has 15 residues. V lost 5 bases and J lost 9, with 19 bases in between. As DNA, the CDR3 is TGTGCCAGCAGCGGCCGGTTCGAGACAGAGAAAAAACTGTTTTTT. Translation gives CASSGRFETEKKLFF.

V and J are TRBV11-2 and TRBJ2-7; possibly TRBD2 for D (6 bases). The germline V gene encodes CDR1 SGHAT and CDR2 FQNNGV. This CDR3 is built from 14 residues. The ends were cut back, 0 bases at V and 5 bases at J, with 11 bases in the middle. CDR3 sequence (DNA): TGTGCCAGCAGCTTAGAACTAGCAAGTAACGAGCAGTACTTC. This codes for CASSLELASNEQYF.

This clone was detected only a few times. The genes are TRBV7-2 and TRBJ2-7, with D uncertain. The ends were cut back, 1 base at V and 0 bases at J, with 10 bases in the middle. The CDR3 spans 15 residues. The germline V gene has CDR1 SGHTA and CDR2 FQGNSA. The CDR3 spells CASSLGPPSSYEQYF. The CDR3 DNA reads as TGTGCCAGCAGCTTAGGCCCGCCGAGCTCCTACGAGCAGTACTTC.

The CDR3 loop is CASMKTGGEQYF. CDR3 nucleotide sequence: TGTGCCAGCATGAAGACAGGGGGCGAGCAGTACTTC. The J gene is TRBJ2-7, the V gene TRBV6-4, with 9 nucleotides matching TRBD1. CDR3 length: 12 residues. V shed 7 bases, J shed 6 bases, and the junction held 4 bases outside the gene matches. In germline, CDR1 is MRHNA, CDR2 SNTAGT.

The chain couples TRBV5-5 to TRBJ1-1; no reliable D call. Trimming cost V 5 bases and J 1 base, with 9 bases left between them. This CDR3 spans 13 amino acids. Looked up from germline, CDR1 is SGHKS and CDR2 is YYEKEE (reference sequence). The CDR3 sequence: CASRLTGNTEAFF. In DNA, the CDR3 is TGTGCCAGCAGATTGACCGGGAACACTGAAGCTTTCTTT.

The chain couples TRBV28 to TRBJ2-4; 11 nucleotides match TRBD1. Germline V gives CDR1 MDHEN, CDR2 SYDVKM. J was trimmed by 0 bases and V by 8 bases; bases with no gene match: 9. The CDR3 runs to 17 residues. Here the CDR3 DNA reads TGTGCCAGCGGGGGACAGGGGGTCCACCGAGCCAAAAACATTCAGTACTTC. Protein product: CASGGQGVHRAKNIQYF.

The rearrangement joins TRBV6-5 to TRBJ1-6; the D gene is possibly TRBD1 (5 bases). Germline V gene data show CDR1 as MNHEY and CDR2 as SVGAGI. CDR3 size: 12 residues. Deletions cut 10 bases from V and 7 bases from J, with 11 bases between. The CDR3 sequence: CATGGWNSPLHF. CDR3 nucleotides: TGTGCCACCGGGGGGTGGAATTCACCCCTCCACTTT.

The genes are TRBV7-8 and TRBJ1-5; D is possibly TRBD1 (6 bases). Per the germline V gene, CDR1 is SGHVS and CDR2 is FQNEAQ. This CDR3 is 16 amino acids long. Deletions cut 5 bases from V and 1 base from J, with 15 bases between. The CDR3: CASSGWTAKSNQPQHF. CDR3 in DNA: TGTGCCAGCAGCGGCTGGACAGCGAAAAGCAATCAGCCCCAGCATTTT.

J is TRBJ1-1 and V is TRBV6-5; no definite D call. Germline CDR1 MNHEY, CDR2 SVGAGI. The V end lost 4 bases, the J end lost 0 bases, and 12 bases lay between the germline ends. This CDR3 is built from 15 residues. The CDR3 DNA reads TGTGCCAGCAGTTCATTGAGGATCATGAACACTGAAGCTTTCTTT. Translation: CASSSLRIMNTEAFF.

V usage is TRBV18 and J usage is TRBJ2-3; TRBD1 aligns across 8 bases. Trimming took 3 bases from V and 4 from J; bases not matched to a gene: 15. CDR1 KGHSH and CDR2 LQKENI come from the germline V gene. The CDR3 loop spans 18 amino acids. CDR3: CASSPRQGSSLGADTQYF. The CDR3 nucleotides read TGTGCCAGCTCACCGAGACAGGGGTCTTCTCTCGGGGCAGATACGCAGTATTTT.

The chain carries TRBV14 and TRBJ2-1; TRBD2 matches 12 bases. Trimming at V came to 3 bases and at J to 7 bases, leaving 7 bases not matched to a gene. Germline V gene data show CDR1 as SGHDN and CDR2 as FVKESK. The CDR3 is made up of 16 amino acids. The CDR3 sequence: CASSQARLAGVNEQFF. The CDR3 DNA is TGTGCCAGCAGCCAGGCCAGACTAGCGGGAGTGAATGAGCAGTTCTTC.

The rearrangement joins TRBV27 to TRBJ2-1; D may be TRBD1 (6 bases). The CDR3 is 13 amino acids. Trimming took 0 bases from V and 9 from J, leaving 9 bases between them. Germline-derived CDR1 and CDR2 are MNHEY and SMNVEV (reference sequence). CDR3 nucleotide sequence: TGTGCCAGCAGTTTATCAGGGGGTACTGAGCAGTTCTTC. As protein: CASSLSGGTEQFF.

This chain joins TRBV5-1 and TRBJ2-1, with a tentative D call TRBD1 (5 bases). The CDR3 spans 15 residues. Trimming left V 1 base short and J 0 bases short, with 8 bases between. CDR1 is SGHRS, CDR2 YFSETQ, per germline. CDR3 bases: TGCGCCAGCAGCTTGATGCAGGGCTCCTACAATGAGCAGTTCTTC. It specifies CASSLMQGSYNEQFF.

The chain uses TRBV5-1 and TRBJ1-1, with TRBD1 matching 8 bases. With V trimmed by 6 bases and J by 3 bases, 10 bases remained unmatched. The CDR3 loop spans 15 amino acids. The germline V gene encodes CDR1 SGHRS and CDR2 YFSETQ. In nucleotides, the CDR3 is TGCGCCAGCAAACGCCGGGACAGGAGTGACACTGAAGCTTTCTTT. Amino acids: CASKRRDRSDTEAFF.

The rearrangement joins TRBV5-1 to TRBJ2-1; tentatively, D is TRBD2 (6 bases). CDR3 length: 15 amino acids. V was clipped by 4 bases and J by 7 bases, with 18 bases between them. The germline V gene encodes CDR1 SGHRS and CDR2 YFSETQ. For the CDR3, the DNA is TGCGCCAGCAGCCTGCGCGGGGCGCGAGGGAATGAGCAGTTCTTC. Amino acids: CASSLRGARGNEQFF.

V usage is TRBV30 and J usage is TRBJ2-7; the match to TRBD1 covers 8 bases. V lost 3 bases, J lost 7 bases, and 14 bases stayed unmatched. The germline V gene has CDR1 GTSNPN and CDR2 SVGIG (reference sequence). The length of the CDR3 is 15 residues. As DNA, the CDR3 is TGTGCCTGGAGAACCCCGGGACAGGACGCTATTGAGCAGTACTTC. Its protein is CAWRTPGQDAIEQYF.

The CDR3 sequence: CASSWTLAEAFF. Written as DNA, the CDR3 is TGTGCCAGCAGCTGGACACTCGCTGAAGCTTTCTTT. The gene calls are TRBV5-8 and TRBJ1-1, with D possibly being TRBD1 (5 bases). V shed 3 bases and J shed 6 bases, with 9 bases lying between them. This CDR3 is built from 12 residues. The germline CDR1 and CDR2 sequences are SGHTS and YDEGEE.

The chain recombines TRBV10-3 with TRBJ2-3; D gene uncertain. V lost 2 bases to trimming and J lost 2 bases, with 11 bases between them. Germline lookup yields CDR1 ENHRY and CDR2 SYGVKD. The CDR3 is 15 amino acids. CDR3 amino acids: CAISENSPNTDTQYF. The CDR3 DNA reads as TGTGCCATCAGTGAGAACAGTCCGAACACAGATACGCAGTATTTT.

The chain uses TRBV9 and TRBJ2-7; TRBD2 matches at 7 bases. V gave up 2 bases and J gave up 2 bases; unmatched junction bases: 4. The CDR3 length is 14 residues. Germline V gene lookup returns CDR1 SGDLS and CDR2 YYNGEE. CDR3 DNA: TGTGCCAGCAGCGTCCGGGACTACACCTACGAGCAGTACTTC. This sequence encodes CASSVRDYTYEQYF.

This chain uses TRBV29-1 with TRBJ2-3; D is possibly TRBD1 (5 bases). CDR1 and CDR2 (germline): SQVTM, ANQGSEA. CDR3 length equals 13 residues. V lost 4 bases and J 0 bases, leaving 8 bases between the germline ends. The CDR3 loop reads CSVGSGSTDTQYF. CDR3 DNA sequence: TGCAGCGTTGGTTCAGGGAGCACAGATACGCAGTATTTT.

The V call is TRBV10-3, the J call TRBJ2-1, with D perhaps TRBD2 (6 bases). The CDR3 is made up of 14 amino acids. V was clipped by 3 bases and J by 5 bases, with 11 bases between them. Germline CDR1 is ENHRY and CDR2 is SYGVKD. CDR3 in amino acids: CAISDPGLNNEQFF. The CDR3 nucleotides are TGTGCCATCAGTGACCCGGGACTCAACAATGAGCAGTTCTTC.

The genes are TRBV7-2 and TRBJ2-3; 9 bases are shared with TRBD1. With V trimmed by 4 bases and J by 4 bases, 3 bases remained unmatched. Germline values: CDR1 SGHTA, CDR2 FQGNSA. The CDR3 totals 14 residues. This CDR3 is CASSSGQGPDTQYF. The CDR3 nucleotides are TGTGCCAGCAGCTCCGGACAGGGGCCAGATACGCAGTATTTT.

The rearrangement joins TRBV3-1 (or the pseudogene TRBV3-2) to TRBJ1-2, with 7 bases that match TRBD1. After removal of 1 base from V and 0 bases from J, the junction contained 5 bases not matched to a gene. This CDR3 contains 16 residues. Germline V gives CDR1 LGHDT, CDR2 YNNKEL (reference sequence). The CDR3 loop reads CASSQVFRGSNYGYTF. For the CDR3, the DNA is TGTGCCAGCAGCCAAGTATTCAGGGGGTCTAACTATGGCTACACCTTC.

The chain carries TRBV4-1 and TRBJ1-1; no definite D call. The length of the CDR3 is 12 residues. V was clipped by 3 bases and J by 5 bases, with 7 bases between them. The germline V gene has CDR1 MGHRA and CDR2 YSYEKL. CDR3: CASSHGWTEAFF. The CDR3 nucleotides read TGCGCCAGCAGCCACGGGTGGACTGAAGCTTTCTTT.

This clone was observed a few times. The chain couples TRBV7-2 to TRBJ1-2, with 8 bases aligning to TRBD1. The CDR3 contains 18 residues. CDR1 and CDR2 from the germline V gene are SGHTA and FQGNSA. J gave up 4 bases and V 5 bases, and 18 bases lay outside the gene matches. The CDR3 DNA reads TGTGCCAGCAGCCCTTACGGACAGGGTAACTTAGGAGTCTATGGCTACACCTTC. Translating gives CASSPYGQGNLGVYGYTF.

The J gene is TRBJ1-6, the V gene TRBV27; maybe TRBD1 (5 bases). Trimming pared 0 bases from V and 7 bases from J, leaving 7 bases between. Germline V gives CDR1 MNHEY, CDR2 SMNVEV (reference sequence). This CDR3 comprises 14 residues. DNA of the CDR3: TGTGCCAGCAGTTTATCGCCAGGGAATTCACCCCTCCACTTT. Residues: CASSLSPGNSPLHF.